This T cell receptor (beta chain) was sequenced for a study of T cell responses to AZD1222 COVID-19 vaccine. Study details: Pooling was applied to second doses at about 4 or about 12 weeks.

The table came from immunoSEQ multiplex PCR; TCRdb's copy has only in-frame clones and leaves some out. The sample has more than 75,000 clones, 75% to 90% seen once. Study-wide points: Mostly white British, mostly female donors; authors suggested clonal diversity may be underestimated. None of the repertoires were sampled until the peak T cell response had passed. Unmutated variant regions reportedly attract nearly half of all spike-specific TCRs.

This CDR3 is 14 amino acids long. V was shortened by 1 base and J by 3 bases, with 10 bases between the two germline ends. Per the germline V gene, CDR1 is SGHNT and CDR2 is YYREEE (reference sequence). A note on this clone: Its antigen is not known.

The chain is built from TRBV5-4 and TRBJ1-1; D uncertain. This sequence was found in an adult in good health. The sequencing here drew on peripheral blood, taken on day 0 of AZD1222 vaccination. The CDR3 coding sequence is TGTGCCAGCAGCTTGCCCCCAAGTCACACTGAAGCTTTCTTT. Amino acids: CASSLPPSHTEAFF.